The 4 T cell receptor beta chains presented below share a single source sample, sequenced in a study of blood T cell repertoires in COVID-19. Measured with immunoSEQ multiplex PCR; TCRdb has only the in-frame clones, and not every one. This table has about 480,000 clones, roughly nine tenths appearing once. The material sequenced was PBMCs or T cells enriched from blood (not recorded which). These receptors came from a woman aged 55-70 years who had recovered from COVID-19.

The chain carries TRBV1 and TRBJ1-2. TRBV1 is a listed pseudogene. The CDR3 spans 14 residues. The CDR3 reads CTSSQVAGSYGYTF. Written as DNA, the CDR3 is TGCACCAGCAGCCAAGTCGCGGGAAGCTATGGCTACACCTTC.

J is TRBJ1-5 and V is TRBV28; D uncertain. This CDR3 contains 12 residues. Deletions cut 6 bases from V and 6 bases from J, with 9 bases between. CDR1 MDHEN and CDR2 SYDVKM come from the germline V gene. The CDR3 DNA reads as TGTGCCAGCAGCGTTCCGGGTCAGCCCCAGCATTTT. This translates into CASSVPGQPQHF.

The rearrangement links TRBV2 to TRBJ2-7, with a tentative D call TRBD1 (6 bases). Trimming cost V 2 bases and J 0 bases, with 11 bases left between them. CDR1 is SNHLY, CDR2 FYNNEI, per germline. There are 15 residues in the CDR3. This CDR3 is CASSEQGTVSYEQYF. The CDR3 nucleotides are TGTGCCAGCAGTGAACAGGGGACGGTCTCCTACGAGCAGTACTTC. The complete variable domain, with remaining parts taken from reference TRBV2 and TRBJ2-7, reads EPEVTQTPSHQVTQMGQEVILRCVPISNHLYFYWYRQILGQKVEFLVSFYNNEISEKSEIFDDQFSVERPDGSNFTLKIRSTKLEDSAMYFCASSEQGTVSYEQYFGPGTRLTVT.

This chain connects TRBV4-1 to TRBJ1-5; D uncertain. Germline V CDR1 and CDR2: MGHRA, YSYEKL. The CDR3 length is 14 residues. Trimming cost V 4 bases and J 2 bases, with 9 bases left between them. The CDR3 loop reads CASSRTGGNQPQHF. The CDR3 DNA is TGCGCCAGCAGCCGAACTGGTGGCAATCAGCCCCAGCATTTT.